This paragraph reports one TCR beta chain. Its matching antigen is unknown. Each of the patients experienced relapse following autologous stem cell transplantation, and their brentuximab vedotin exposure differed. The authors purified CD4+ T cells from thawed PBMCs by magnetic negative selection. This specimen belongs to a study of PD-1 blockade in classical Hodgkin lymphoma. Findings and limits, study-wide: The CD4+ diversity rise by C4D1 was clearest in complete responders.

Germline V gives CDR1 MNHEY, CDR2 SMNVEV (reference sequence). The V and J ends lost 6 bases and 1 base, in that order; junction bases with no gene match: 4. The CDR3 has 14 amino acids. The method was immunoSEQ multiplex PCR; TCRdb's version includes in-frame clones alone and lacks a portion of them. The repertoire holds 1,500 to 2,000 clones, with 86% as singletons. The rearrangement links TRBV27 to TRBJ2-7; TRBD1 matches 9 bases. The sequence derives from a human donor with classical Hodgkin lymphoma. The source was CD4+ T cells from blood, collected at baseline. The CDR3 sequence is CASSWGQGSYEQYF. The CDR3 DNA reads as TGTGCCAGCAGCTGGGGACAGGGATCCTACGAGCAGTACTTC.